This T cell receptor (beta chain) emerged from a study of T-cell reconstitution after alpha-beta-depleted transplantation in children. This CDR3 is built from 12 residues. CDR1 SGHDT and CDR2 YYEEEE come from the germline V gene. V lost 4 bases, J lost 4 bases, and 8 bases lay in between. Unique molecular identifiers tagged the TCRbeta library. Each CDR3 protein gets one entry after TCRdb re-called the PCR reads with MiXCR. The sample has around 530,000 distinct CDR3 sequences; roughly 33% are singletons. Sequences were derived from PBMCs from the stem cell graft donor, sampled from the stem cell graft. This TCR derives from a human donor who donated a stem cell graft to a child with aplastic anemia. The rearrangement uses TRBV5-6 and TRBJ2-5; D call uncertain. CDR3 sequence (DNA): TGTGCCAGCAGCCTACCTCCAGAGACCCAGTACTTC. Translating it yields CASSLPPETQYF.